This TCR beta chain originates from a study of cytomegalovirus exposure and HLA in healthy donors. Overall study context: Out of several hundred genotyped donors, roughly 80% belonged to the Caucasian-associated ancestry cluster. Study outcomes and limitations: With high specificity and sensitivity, the classifier reportedly diagnosed cytomegalovirus status. Highest at DRB1 and lowest at HLA-C, TCR association rates differed among HLA loci in a later analysis. Sequencing likely caused a cluster of highly shared sequence variants.

As for this clone: Its specificity is unknown.

Germline CDR1 and CDR2: SGHRS and YFSETQ. This CDR3 has 19 residues. Trimming took 5 bases from V and 0 from J; bases not matched to a gene: 16. Use of 60 Vbeta and 13 Jbeta primers characterized the PCR. Method: immunoSEQ multiplex PCR; TCRdb's copy keeps in-frame clones and lacks some. The repertoire includes under 140,000 clones, roughly 80% of them detected once, and less than 7.5% sits in the top ten. The receptor comes from a young man in good health and CMV-seropositive. The sample consisted of PBMCs. The chain joins TRBV5-1 to TRBJ1-5; 8 bases match TRBD1. CDR3 residues: CASRPPRDRLTYSNQPQHF. As DNA, the CDR3 is TGCGCCAGCAGACCACCTAGGGACAGGCTGACTTATAGCAATCAGCCCCAGCATTTT.